This is a list of T cell receptor beta chains from one sample in a study of blood T cell repertoires in COVID-19. Libraries were prepared by immunoSEQ multiplex PCR; TCRdb keeps only in-frame clonotypes and omits some of them. Altogether 55,000 to 75,000 clones are present, 81% being singletons, with the ten largest covering 15% to 19%. Sequenced sample: peripheral blood. The origin of the receptors is an elderly man with acute or convalescent COVID-19. CDR3s include the opening cysteine and the closing phenylalanine or tryptophan. The D gene is left open where the match is weak. Clone sizes are given selectively: once, few, many, or a class where the clone is expanded.

j_gene	v_gene	d_gene	abundance	CDR3aa	CDR3nt
TRBJ1-3	TRBV5-1	-	-	CASSVTGSGNTIYF	TGCGCCAGCAGCGTAACAGGCTCTGGAAACACCATATATTTT
TRBJ1-2	TRBV7-2	-	-	CASSLQTRGMGYTF	TGTGCCAGCAGCTTACAGACCCGGGGTATGGGCTACACCTTC
TRBJ1-1	TRBV28	-	-	CASSLNLLRGNTEAFF	TGTGCCAGCAGTTTAAACCTCCTCAGGGGGAACACTGAAGCTTTCTTT
TRBJ2-1	TRBV20-1	-	-	CSASHPRADEQFF	TGCAGTGCTAGTCACCCGAGAGCCGATGAGCAGTTCTTC
TRBJ2-2	TRBV27	-	-	CASSSLLEGATGELFF	TGTGCCAGCAGTTCCCTTTTGGAGGGGGCAACCGGGGAGCTGTTTTTT
TRBJ2-2	TRBV19	-	-	CASSPGLAETTYTGELFF	TGTGCCAGTAGTCCGGGGTTAGCGGAGACGACGTACACCGGGGAGCTGTTTTTT
TRBJ2-4	TRBV5-6	TRBD2	-	CASSLSGGTKNIQYF	TGTGCCAGCAGCTTATCGGGGGGGACCAAAAACATTCAGTACTTC
TRBJ1-2	TRBV10-3	TRBD1	-	CATGQGDGYTF	TGTGCCACCGGACAGGGCGATGGCTACACCTTC
TRBJ2-1	TRBV5-1	-	-	CASSTREYEQFF	TGCGCCAGCTCTACCCGGGAGTATGAGCAGTTCTTC
TRBJ2-7	TRBV25-1	TRBD1	-	CASGRTGVRIEQYF	TGTGCCAGCGGCCGGACAGGGGTGAGGATCGAGCAGTACTTC
TRBJ2-1	TRBV28	-	few	CASLRRDFLNEQFF	TGTGCCAGCCTGAGACGGGACTTTTTAAATGAGCAGTTCTTC
TRBJ2-7	TRBV4-3	TRBD1	-	CASSQDLQDRGLDEQYF	TGCGCCAGCAGCCAAGATTTACAGGACAGGGGGCTGGACGAGCAGTACTTC
TRBJ1-6	TRBV19	TRBD1	-	CASSISQGERTHNSPLHF	TGTGCCAGTAGTATCTCACAGGGGGAGCGAACCCATAATTCACCCCTCCACTTT